This T cell receptor (beta chain) was documented in a study of identical twins. The study's findings and limits: With beta out-of-frame sequences, excess sharing by twins was weaker. Twin sharing of out-of-frame TCR alpha was underestimated by models in monozygotic pairs.

Trimming at V came to 6 bases and at J to 2 bases, leaving 8 bases not matched to a gene. The CDR3 totals 16 residues. From germline, CDR1 is MNHNS and CDR2 SASEGT. This clonotype appeared a few times. Its target is not known. After template switching added a universal primer site, the resulting cDNA carried unique molecular identifiers. TCRdb re-called the 5' RACE reads with MiXCR, one entry per CDR3 protein. The table has 240,000 or so distinct CDR3 sequences, approximately 7% seen once. Healthy Caucasians made up all donors. The same sample was also used in a study of yellow fever vaccine responses in identical twins.

Specimen: memory (CD45RO+) T cells sorted from blood. The origin of this receptor is a woman aged 18-35 years in good health. The chain has TRBV6-1 and TRBJ2-2; 8 bases fit TRBD1. The CDR3 bases are TGTGCCAGCAGCCAAGACGGGACAGGAAACACCGGGGAGCTGTTTTTT. Its translation is CASSQDGTGNTGELFF.